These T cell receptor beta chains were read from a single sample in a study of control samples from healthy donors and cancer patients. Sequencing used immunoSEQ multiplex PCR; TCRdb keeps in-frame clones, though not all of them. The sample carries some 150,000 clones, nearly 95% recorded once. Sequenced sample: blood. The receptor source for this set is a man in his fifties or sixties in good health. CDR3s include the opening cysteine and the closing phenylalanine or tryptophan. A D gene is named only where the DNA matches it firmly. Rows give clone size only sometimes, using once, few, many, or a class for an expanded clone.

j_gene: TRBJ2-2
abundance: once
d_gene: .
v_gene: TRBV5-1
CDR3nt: TGCGCCAGCAGCTTGGCCAGGGGAGCGACCACCGGGGAGCTGTTTTTT
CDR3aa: CASSLARGATTGELFF

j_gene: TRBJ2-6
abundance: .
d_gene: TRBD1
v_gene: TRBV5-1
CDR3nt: TGCGCCAGCGGACTGGACAGGGGGATCTTTGGGGCCAACGTCCTGACTTTC
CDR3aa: CASGLDRGIFGANVLTF

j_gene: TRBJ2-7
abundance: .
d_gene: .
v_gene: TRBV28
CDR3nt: TGTGCCAGCAGTCAACCTGCCCGCGAGCAGTACTTC
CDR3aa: CASSQPAREQYF

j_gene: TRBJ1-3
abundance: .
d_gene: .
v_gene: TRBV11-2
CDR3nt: TGTGCCAGCAGCTTAGTCGGGTTTGGCTCTGGAAACACCATATATTTT
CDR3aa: CASSLVGFGSGNTIYF

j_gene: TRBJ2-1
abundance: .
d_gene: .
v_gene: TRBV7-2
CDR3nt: TGTGCCAGCAGCTTGCGAGAAAACAATGAGCAGTTCTTC
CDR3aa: CASSLRENNEQFF

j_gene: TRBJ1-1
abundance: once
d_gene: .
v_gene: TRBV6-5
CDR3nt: TGTGCCAGCAGTTCCTTCACTGAAGCTTTCTTT
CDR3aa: CASSSFTEAFF

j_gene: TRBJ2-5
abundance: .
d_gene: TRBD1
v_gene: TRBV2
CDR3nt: TGTGCCAGCAGTCGGACAGGGGGTTCAGAGACCCAGTACTTC
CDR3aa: CASSRTGGSETQYF

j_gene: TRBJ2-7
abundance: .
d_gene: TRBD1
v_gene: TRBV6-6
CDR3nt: TGTGCCAGCAGTCAAACGACGGGACAGGGGGCGAGGGAGCAGTACTTC
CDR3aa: CASSQTTGQGAREQYF

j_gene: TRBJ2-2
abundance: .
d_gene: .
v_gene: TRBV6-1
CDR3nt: TGTGCCAGCAGTGAAGGCCAGGGCTTATACACCGGGGAGCTGTTTTTT
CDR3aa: CASSEGQGLYTGELFF

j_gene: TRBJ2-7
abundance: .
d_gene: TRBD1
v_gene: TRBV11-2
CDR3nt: TGTGCCAGCAGCTTAGGCCGGGACAGGGCCTACGAGCAGTACTTC
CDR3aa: CASSLGRDRAYEQYF

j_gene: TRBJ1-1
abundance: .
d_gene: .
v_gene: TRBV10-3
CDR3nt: TGTGCCATCAGTGAGTCGAAACAGCACACTGAAGCTTTCTTT
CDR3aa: CAISESKQHTEAFF

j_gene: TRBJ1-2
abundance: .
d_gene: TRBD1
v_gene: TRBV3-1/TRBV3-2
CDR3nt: TGTGCCAGCAGCTTGGACAGGTTCAACTATGGCTACACCTTC
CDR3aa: CASSLDRFNYGYTF

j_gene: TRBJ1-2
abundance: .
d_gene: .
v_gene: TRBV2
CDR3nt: TGTGCCAGCGCTGAGGGGGAGGCTTATGGCTACACCTTC
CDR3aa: CASAEGEAYGYTF

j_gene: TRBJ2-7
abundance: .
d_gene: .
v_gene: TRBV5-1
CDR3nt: TGCGCCAGCAGCTTTGGATACGAGCAGTACTTC
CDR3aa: CASSFGYEQYF

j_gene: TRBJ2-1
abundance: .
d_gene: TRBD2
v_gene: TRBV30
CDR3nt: TGTGCCTGGAGGGCTAGCGGGAGCTTCTATGAGCAGTTCTTC
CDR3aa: CAWRASGSFYEQFF

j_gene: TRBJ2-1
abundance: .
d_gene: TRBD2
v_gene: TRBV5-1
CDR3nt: TGCGCCAGCAGCATGCTAGCGGGAGGGCTTAATGAGCAGTTCTTC
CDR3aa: CASSMLAGGLNEQFF

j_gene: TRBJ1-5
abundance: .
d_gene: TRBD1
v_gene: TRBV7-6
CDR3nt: TGTGCCAGCAGCCGGACAGGGGATAGCAATCAGCCCCAGCATTTT
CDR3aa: CASSRTGDSNQPQHF

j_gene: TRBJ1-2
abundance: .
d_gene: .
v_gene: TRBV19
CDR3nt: TGTGCCAGTAGTGGACGGGCAAACTATGGCTACACCTTC
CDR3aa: CASSGRANYGYTF

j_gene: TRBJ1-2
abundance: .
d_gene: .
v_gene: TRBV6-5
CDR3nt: TGTGCCAGCAGTTTTGGAGGAGGCTACACCTTC
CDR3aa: CASSFGGGYTF

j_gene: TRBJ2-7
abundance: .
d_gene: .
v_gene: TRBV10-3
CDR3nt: TGTGCCATCAGTGAAGGGGGCTACGAGCAGTACTTC
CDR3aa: CAISEGGYEQYF

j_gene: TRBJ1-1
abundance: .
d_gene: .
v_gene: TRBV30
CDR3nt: TGTGCCTGGAGTGTATCCCGGGACTTGGGAGCTTTCTTT
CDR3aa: CAWSVSRDLGAFF

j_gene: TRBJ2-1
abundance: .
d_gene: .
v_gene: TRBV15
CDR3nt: TGTGCCACCAGCAGAGAGCCGGACAGCCAAGAGCAGTTCTTC
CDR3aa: CATSREPDSQEQFF

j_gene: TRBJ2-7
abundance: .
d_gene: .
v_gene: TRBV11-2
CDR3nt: TGTGCCAGCAGCTTAGATCCTCGGGACGGGGTCTCCTACGAGCAGTACTTC
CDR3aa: CASSLDPRDGVSYEQYF

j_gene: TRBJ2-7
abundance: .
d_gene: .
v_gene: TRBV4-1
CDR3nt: TGCGCCAGCAGCCAAGATAGCTACGAGCAGTACTTC
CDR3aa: CASSQDSYEQYF

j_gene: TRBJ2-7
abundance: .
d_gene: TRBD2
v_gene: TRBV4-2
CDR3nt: TGTGCCAGCAGCCAAGCCGGGTCCCTAGCGGGAGTCTACGAGCAGTACTTC
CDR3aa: CASSQAGSLAGVYEQYF

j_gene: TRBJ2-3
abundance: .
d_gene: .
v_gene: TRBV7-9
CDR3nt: TGTGCCAGCAGCGGGCTTAGCACAGATACGCAGTATTTT
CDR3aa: CASSGLSTDTQYF

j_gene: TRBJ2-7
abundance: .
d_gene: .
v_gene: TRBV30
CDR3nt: TGTGCCTGGAGTGTACATGGGGGGACAGCATACTACTACGAGCAGTACTTC
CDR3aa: CAWSVHGGTAYYYEQYF

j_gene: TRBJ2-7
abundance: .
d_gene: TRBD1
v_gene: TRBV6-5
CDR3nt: TGTGCCAGCAGATGGGGCGGACAGGGGGCTTACGAGCAGTACTTC
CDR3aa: CASRWGGQGAYEQYF

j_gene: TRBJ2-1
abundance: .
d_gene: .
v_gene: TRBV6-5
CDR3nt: TGTGCCAGCAGTTACTCCGGGGTCTACAATGAGCAGTTCTTC
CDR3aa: CASSYSGVYNEQFF

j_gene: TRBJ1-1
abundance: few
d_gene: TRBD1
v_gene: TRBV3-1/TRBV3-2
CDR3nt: TGTGCCAGCAGCACCGGGCAGGGGGACACTGAAGCTTTCTTT
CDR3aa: CASSTGQGDTEAFF

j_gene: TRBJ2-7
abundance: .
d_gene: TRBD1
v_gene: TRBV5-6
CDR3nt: TGTGCCAGCAGCCCCATATGGGACAGGGGGTTAAATTCCTACGAGCAGTACTTC
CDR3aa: CASSPIWDRGLNSYEQYF

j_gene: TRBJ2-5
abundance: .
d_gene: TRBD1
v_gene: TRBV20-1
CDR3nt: TGCAGTGCTAGTACGGACAGGGGAAAAGAGACCCAGTACTTC
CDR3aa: CSASTDRGKETQYF

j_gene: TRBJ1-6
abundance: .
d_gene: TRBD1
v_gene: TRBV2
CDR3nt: TGTGCCAGCAGTGAAGCGCCGGGACAGCTAACACCCCTCCACTTT
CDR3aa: CASSEAPGQLTPLHF

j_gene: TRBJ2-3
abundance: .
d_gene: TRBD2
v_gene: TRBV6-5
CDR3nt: TGTGCCAGCCGGGCGGGAGGGCCTACAGATACGCAGTATTTT
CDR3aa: CASRAGGPTDTQYF

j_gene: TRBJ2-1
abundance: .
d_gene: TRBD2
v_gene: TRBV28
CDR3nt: TGTGCCAGCAGTCACTCTAGCGGGATATACAATGAGCAGTTCTTC
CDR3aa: CASSHSSGIYNEQFF

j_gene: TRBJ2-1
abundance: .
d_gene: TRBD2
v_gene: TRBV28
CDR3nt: TGTGCCAGCAGTTTTAGCGGGAGGGCTGAGCAGTTCTTC
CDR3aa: CASSFSGRAEQFF